A single sample is the source of the 9 T cell receptor beta chains below, sequenced in a study of blood T cell repertoires in COVID-19. Some clones are missing from TCRdb's copy, which holds only in-frame ones; the method was immunoSEQ multiplex PCR. The sample contains 490,000 or so clones, approximately 87% of which appear only once. Sequencing was carried out using PBMCs or T cells enriched from blood (not recorded which). Every receptor here comes from a woman in her forties who had recovered from COVID-19.

Only one count was recorded for this clone. This chain joins TRBV9 and TRBJ1-5; D is possibly TRBD1 (5 bases). Germline V gene lookup returns CDR1 SGDLS and CDR2 YYNGEE. The CDR3 has 15 amino acids. V gave up 0 bases and J gave up 5 bases, with 12 bases separating them. The CDR3 sequence is CASSVEGRADQPQHF. CDR3 DNA: TGTGCCAGCAGCGTAGAGGGCAGGGCAGATCAGCCCCAGCATTTT. Full variable domain (missing parts from reference TRBV9 and TRBJ1-5): DSGVTQTPKHLITATGQRVTLRCSPRSGDLSVYWYQQSLDQGLQFLIQYYNGEERAKGNILERFSAQQFPDLHSELNLSSLELGDSALYFCASSVEGRADQPQHFGDGTRLSIL.

The J gene is TRBJ1-3, the V gene TRBV5-1; no clear D. The germline CDR1 and CDR2 sequences are SGHRS and YFSETQ. The CDR3 contains 15 residues. V was pared by 0 bases and J by 0 bases, with 7 bases between. The CDR3 region is CASSLDGISGNTIYF. CDR3 sequence (DNA): TGCGCCAGCAGCTTGGACGGGATCTCTGGAAACACCATATATTTT.

The rearrangement links TRBV6-5 to TRBJ1-1; D is perhaps TRBD1 (5 bases). V lost 2 bases and J 1 base, leaving 8 bases between the germline ends. Germline V gene data show CDR1 as MNHEY and CDR2 as SVGAGI. The CDR3 is 14 residues long. The CDR3 DNA reads as TGTGCCAGCAGTTACATTAGGGGGAACACTGAAGCTTTCTTT. Protein product: CASSYIRGNTEAFF.

The DNA of the CDR3 is TGTGCCAGCTCACCAGGTCACAGAAACTATGGCTACACCTTC. Translating it yields CASSPGHRNYGYTF. The chain has TRBV18 and TRBJ1-2; D is undetermined. V dropped 2 bases and J dropped 2 bases, with 9 bases sitting between them. From germline, CDR1 is KGHSH and CDR2 LQKENI. The CDR3 runs to 14 residues.

The rearrangement joins TRBV27 to TRBJ2-7; D gene unclear. The CDR3 runs 13 residues. V was trimmed by 6 bases and J by 2 bases, leaving 11 bases between them. In germline, CDR1 is MNHEY, CDR2 SMNVEV (reference sequence). The DNA for the CDR3 is TGTGCCAGCAGGGCCCAAATGCCCTACGAGCAGTACTTC. As protein: CASRAQMPYEQYF.

The V and J genes are TRBV28 and TRBJ1-2; 9 bases match TRBD1. The CDR3 totals 19 residues. Trimming at V came to 1 base and at J to 2 bases, leaving 14 bases not matched to a gene. Germline V gene sequence: CDR1 MDHEN, CDR2 SYDVKM. CDR3 amino acids: CASSLSQANRGQSNYGYTF. The CDR3 nucleotides read TGTGCCAGCAGTTTATCTCAAGCAAACAGGGGGCAGAGCAACTATGGCTACACCTTC.

The chain is built from TRBV7-2 and TRBJ1-1, with D possibly matching TRBD1 (6 bases). Germline loops: CDR1 SGHTA, CDR2 FQGNSA. The CDR3 is made up of 14 amino acids. V lost 3 bases and J lost 4, with 12 bases in between. The CDR3 loop reads CASSFLGHLTEAFF. CDR3 coding DNA: TGTGCCAGCAGCTTCCTGGGACACCTCACTGAAGCTTTCTTT.

The gene calls are TRBV6-5 and TRBJ2-7; a weak D match, TRBD2 (5 bases). Trimming cost V 7 bases and J 2 bases, with 12 bases left between them. This CDR3 contains 13 residues. CDR1 is MNHEY, CDR2 SVGAGI, per germline. CDR3 in DNA: TGTGCCAGCATGTCGGGGTCCCCCTACGAGCAGTACTTC. Residues: CASMSGSPYEQYF.

The chain employs TRBV11-3 and TRBJ2-5, with D perhaps matching TRBD1 (8 bases). The CDR3 spans 14 residues. The germline V gene has CDR1 SGHNT and CDR2 YENEEA. Trimming shortened V by 5 bases and J by 2 bases, and 12 bases separated the two germline ends. The DNA of the CDR3 is TGTGCCAGCAGCACAGGGGGAGGGCAAGAGACCCAGTACTTC. Protein sequence: CASSTGGGQETQYF.